The 14 T cell receptor beta chains listed next were all sequenced from one sample in a study of T cell responses to AZD1222 COVID-19 vaccine. The protocol was immunoSEQ multiplex PCR, while the TCRdb copy is restricted to in-frame clones and leaves out a portion. The sample records approximately 100,000 clones, 90% to 95% being singletons. The input for sequencing was peripheral blood, taken on day 0 of AZD1222 vaccination. Source of these receptors: an adult in good health.

Here the CDR3 reads CASSYLGRVNEQFF. Written as DNA, the CDR3 is TGTGCCAGCAGTTACTTGGGTAGGGTCAATGAGCAGTTCTTC. V usage is TRBV6-2 or TRBV6-3 and J usage is TRBJ2-1; D remains ambiguous. Per the germline V gene, CDR1 is MNHEY and CDR2 is SVGEGT. CDR3 length: 14 amino acids. V dropped 1 base and J dropped 6 bases, with 10 bases sitting between them.

The chain employs TRBV28 and TRBJ1-5, with a weak D call TRBD1 (5 bases). The CDR3 is 14 residues long. The V gene's germline CDR1 is MDHEN and CDR2 SYDVKM. Between the trimmed V and J ends, which lost 6 bases and 8 bases, there was a span of 17 bases. CDR3 coding DNA: TGTGCCAGCAGCCTACGGACAACAAAGGAGCCCCAGCATTTT. This gives the protein CASSLRTTKEPQHF.

The CDR3 loop is CASSPISNTEAFF. The CDR3 region has the DNA TGTGCCAGCAGTCCAATATCTAACACTGAAGCTTTCTTT. The chain uses TRBV27 and TRBJ1-1; D is undetermined. CDR1 and CDR2 (germline): MNHEY, SMNVEV (reference sequence). Trimming took 5 bases from V and 2 from J, leaving 9 bases between them. This CDR3 has 13 residues.

This chain links TRBV7-3 with TRBJ2-3; 9 bases align to TRBD2. V shed 2 bases and J 6 bases; nucleotides not matched to a gene: 3. The CDR3 runs 14 residues. Germline-derived CDR1 and CDR2 are SGHTA and FQGTGA. The CDR3 DNA reads TGTGCCAGCAGCTTACTAGCGGGGCCGGATACGCAGTATTTT. Translating gives CASSLLAGPDTQYF.

The chain combines TRBV5-5 with TRBJ1-4; D remains unclear. V lost 5 bases and J lost 6, with 14 bases in between. The CDR3 is made up of 14 amino acids. CDR1 and CDR2 (germline): SGHKS, YYEKEE (reference sequence). CDR3 DNA: TGTGCCAGCAGTCATCCCCCATCCGATGAAAAACTGTTTTTT. It encodes CASSHPPSDEKLFF.

The CDR3 DNA follows: TGTGCCAGCAGTTACTCGTTAACTGAAGCTTTCTTT. The encoded protein is CASSYSLTEAFF. The chain carries TRBV6-2 or TRBV6-3 and TRBJ1-1; unclear D gene. V lost 0 bases and J 5 bases, leaving 4 bases between the germline ends. The CDR3 sequence is 12 residues long. Germline-derived CDR1 and CDR2 are MNHEY and SVGEGT.

This clone appeared once. The chain uses TRBV5-1 and TRBJ2-1, with D perhaps TRBD1 (5 bases). The germline V gene has CDR1 SGHRS and CDR2 YFSETQ. The CDR3 is made up of 12 amino acids. The V gene lost 3 bases and the J gene lost 5 bases, with 6 bases spanning the gap. The chain's CDR3 is CASSWGNNEQFF. CDR3 bases: TGCGCCAGCAGCTGGGGCAACAATGAGCAGTTCTTC.

The chain employs TRBV7-2 and TRBJ1-3; D call uncertain. CDR1 is SGHTA, CDR2 FQGNSA, per germline. Trimming removed 1 base at V and 1 base at J, with 11 bases between. The CDR3 sequence is 16 residues long. The CDR3 sequence is CASSLVRAQSGNTIYF. Written as DNA, the CDR3 is TGTGCCAGCAGCTTAGTCCGGGCGCAGTCTGGAAACACCATATATTTT.

V gene TRBV28 combines with J gene TRBJ1-4; 7 nucleotides line up with TRBD1. The CDR3 has 14 residues. J lost 5 bases, V lost 7 bases, and 7 bases had no gene match. Germline CDR1 reads MDHEN; CDR2 reads SYDVKM. In DNA form, the CDR3 reads TGTGCCAGCACCCCGACAGGGAGAAATGAAAAACTGTTTTTT. Encoded protein: CASTPTGRNEKLFF.

The rearrangement joins TRBV6-5 to TRBJ1-5; a weak D match, TRBD1 (5 bases). CDR1 is MNHEY and CDR2 is SVGAGI in the germline V gene. The CDR3 loop spans 15 amino acids. V was trimmed by 0 bases and J by 3 bases, leaving 9 bases between them. The CDR3 spells CASSYSRGFNQPQHF. The CDR3 DNA reads as TGTGCCAGCAGTTACTCGAGGGGATTCAATCAGCCCCAGCATTTT.

Points on this clone: Because the CDR3's place on the DNA is in doubt, the DNA is left out and the CDR3 is given as listed by TCRdb. The rearrangement joins TRBV6-5 to TRBJ1-2. From its first to its last residue, the CDR3 has 15 amino acids. The germline V gene encodes CDR1 MNHEY and CDR2 SVGAGI. CDR3: CASSTSDAPNYGYTF.

This clone was recorded only once. The chain combines TRBV7-3 with TRBJ2-3; 11 nucleotides agree with TRBD2. Germline CDR1 is SGHTA and CDR2 is FQGTGA. V lost 5 bases, J lost 2 bases, and 3 bases stayed unmatched. The CDR3 extends over 15 amino acids. DNA for the CDR3: TGTGCCAGCAGCCGTAGCGGGGGGGCCACAGATACGCAGTATTTT. Protein sequence: CASSRSGGATDTQYF.

This rearrangement joins TRBV4-3 to TRBJ2-7; D gene uncertain. Trimming left V 1 base short and J 0 bases short, with 7 bases between. The CDR3 has 14 amino acids. Per germline, CDR1 LGHNA and CDR2 YSLEER. CDR3 DNA: TGCGCCAGCAGCCAAGTCCAAAGCTCCTACGAGCAGTACTTC. It encodes CASSQVQSSYEQYF.

This clone was seen a single time. This chain joins TRBV19 and TRBJ2-1; tentative D call: TRBD1 (6 bases). Germline V gene lookup returns CDR1 LNHDA and CDR2 SQIVND (reference sequence). The germline V and J ends were trimmed by 4 bases and 1 base, with 17 bases remaining between them. CDR3 length: 17 amino acids. The CDR3 loop reads CASSTLQGVVSYNEQFF. The CDR3 DNA reads TGTGCCAGTAGTACTCTACAGGGTGTTGTGTCCTACAATGAGCAGTTCTTC.